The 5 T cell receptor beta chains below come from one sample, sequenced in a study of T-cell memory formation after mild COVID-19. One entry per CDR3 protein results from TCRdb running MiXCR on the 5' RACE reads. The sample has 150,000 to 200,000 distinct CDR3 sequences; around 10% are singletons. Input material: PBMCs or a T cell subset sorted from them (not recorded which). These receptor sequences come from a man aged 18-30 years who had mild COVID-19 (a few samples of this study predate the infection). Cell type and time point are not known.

CDR3 in amino acids: CASNQGRDGNTIYF. The CDR3 region has the DNA TGTGCCAGCAATCAGGGGCGGGATGGAAACACCATATATTTT. This chain joins TRBV9 and TRBJ1-3; tentatively, D is TRBD1 (6 bases). The CDR3 spans 14 residues. Germline lookup yields CDR1 SGDLS and CDR2 YYNGEE. Trimming stripped 6 bases from V and 3 bases from J, with 13 bases between.

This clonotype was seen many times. Here the CDR3 DNA reads TGTGCCAGCAGTTCCGGGGGAGCCGGAGGCGAAAAACTGTTTTTT. Amino acids: CASSSGGAGGEKLFF. The rearrangement links TRBV27 to TRBJ1-4; maybe TRBD1 (5 bases). Trimming stripped 4 bases from V and 8 bases from J, with 17 bases between. Germline CDR1 MNHEY, CDR2 SMNVEV (reference sequence). The length of the CDR3 is 15 residues. Complete variable domain (other parts from reference TRBV27 and TRBJ1-4): EAQVTQNPRYLITVTGKKLTVTCSQNMNHEYMSWYRQDPGLGLRQIYYSMNVEVTDKGDVPEGYKVSRKEKRNFPLILESPSPNQTSLYFCASSSGGAGGEKLFFGSGTQLSVL.

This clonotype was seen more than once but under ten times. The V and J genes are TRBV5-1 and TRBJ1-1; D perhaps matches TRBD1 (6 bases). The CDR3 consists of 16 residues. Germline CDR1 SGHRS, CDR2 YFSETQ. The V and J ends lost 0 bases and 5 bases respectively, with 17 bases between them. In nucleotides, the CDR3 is TGCGCCAGCAGCTTGGAAACAGGGCGGCGCTCGACTGAAGCTTTCTTT. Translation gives CASSLETGRRSTEAFF.

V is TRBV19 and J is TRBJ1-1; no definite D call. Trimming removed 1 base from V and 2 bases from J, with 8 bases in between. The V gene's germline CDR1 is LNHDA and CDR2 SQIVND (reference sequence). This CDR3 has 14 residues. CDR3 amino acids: CASSIGTANTEAFF. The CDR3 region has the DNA TGTGCCAGTAGTATAGGTACAGCTAACACTGAAGCTTTCTTT.

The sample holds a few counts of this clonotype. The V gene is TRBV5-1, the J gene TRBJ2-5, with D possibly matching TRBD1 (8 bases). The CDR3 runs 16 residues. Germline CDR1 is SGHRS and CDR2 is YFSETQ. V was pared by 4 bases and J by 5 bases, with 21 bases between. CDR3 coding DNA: TGCGCCAGCAGCGCGGGAGACCGACAGGGGTCGGAGACCCAGTACTTC. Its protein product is CASSAGDRQGSETQYF.